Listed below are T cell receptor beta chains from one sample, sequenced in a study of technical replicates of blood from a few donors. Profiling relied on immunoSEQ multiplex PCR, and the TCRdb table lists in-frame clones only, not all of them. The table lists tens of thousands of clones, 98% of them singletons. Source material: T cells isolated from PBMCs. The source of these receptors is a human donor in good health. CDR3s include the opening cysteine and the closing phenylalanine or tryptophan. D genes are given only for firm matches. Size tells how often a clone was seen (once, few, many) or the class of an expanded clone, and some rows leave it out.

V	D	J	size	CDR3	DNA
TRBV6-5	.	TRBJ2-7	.	CASSYFGREQYF	TGTGCCAGCAGTTACTTTGGGCGAGAGCAGTACTTC
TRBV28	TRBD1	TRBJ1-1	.	CASSPGQGLGAFF	TGTGCCAGCAGTCCTGGACAGGGGCTGGGAGCTTTCTTT
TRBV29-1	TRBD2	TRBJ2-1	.	CSVPGLALSEQFF	TGCAGCGTCCCGGGACTAGCGTTGAGTGAGCAGTTCTTC
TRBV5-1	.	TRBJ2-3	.	CASSLSQGGNTQYF	TGCGCCAGCAGCTTGAGTCAGGGAGGAAATACGCAGTATTTT
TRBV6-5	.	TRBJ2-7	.	CASSYTGERRYEQYF	TGTGCCAGCAGTTACACGGGAGAAAGGAGGTACGAGCAGTACTTC
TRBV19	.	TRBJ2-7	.	CASSIQGSSYEQYF	TGTGCCAGTAGTATTCAGGGTAGCTCCTACGAGCAGTACTTC
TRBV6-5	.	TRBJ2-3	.	CASSSNSADTQYF	TGTGCCAGCAGTTCAAACAGTGCAGATACGCAGTATTTT
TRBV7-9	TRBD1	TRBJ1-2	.	CASRHTGGYGYTF	TGTGCCAGCAGGCACACAGGGGGCTATGGCTACACCTTC
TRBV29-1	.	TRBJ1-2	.	CSVVGRWGDYTF	TGCAGCGTTGTGGGCAGGTGGGGGGACTACACCTTC
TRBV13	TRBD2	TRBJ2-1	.	CASSSFSGSGYNEQFF	TGTGCCAGCAGCTCATTTAGCGGGAGCGGCTACAATGAGCAGTTCTTC
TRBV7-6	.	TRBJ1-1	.	CASSSNGRGNTEAFF	TGTGCCAGCAGTTCAAACGGCAGGGGTAACACTGAAGCTTTCTTT
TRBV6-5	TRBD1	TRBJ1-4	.	CASSSTGTDNEKLFF	TGTGCCAGCAGCTCCACCGGGACAGATAATGAAAAACTGTTTTTT
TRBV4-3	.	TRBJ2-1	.	CASSQVVSYNEQFF	TGCGCCAGCAGCCAAGTAGTTTCCTACAATGAGCAGTTCTTC
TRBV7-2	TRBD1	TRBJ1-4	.	CASSRPGQGEKLFF	TGTGCCAGCAGCCGGCCGGGACAGGGGGAAAAACTGTTTTTT
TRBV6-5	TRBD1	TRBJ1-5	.	CASSPQGSGNQPQHF	TGTGCCAGCAGTCCACAGGGGAGCGGCAATCAGCCCCAGCATTTT
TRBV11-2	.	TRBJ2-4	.	CASSLRTRSYKNIQYF	TGTGCCAGCAGCTTAAGGACACGCTCATATAAAAACATTCAGTACTTC
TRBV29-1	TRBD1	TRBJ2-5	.	CSVERGGDGTQYF	TGCAGCGTTGAACGAGGGGGCGACGGGACCCAGTACTTC
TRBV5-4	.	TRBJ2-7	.	CASSLSDRYEQYF	TGTGCCAGCAGCTTGAGCGACAGATACGAGCAGTACTTC
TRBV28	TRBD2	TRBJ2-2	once	CASSFLGLAGFTGELFF	TGTGCCAGCAGTTTCTTAGGGCTAGCGGGATTCACCGGGGAGCTGTTTTTT
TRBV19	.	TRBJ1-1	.	CASKAQVMNTEAFF	TGTGCCAGTAAGGCACAGGTCATGAACACTGAAGCTTTCTTT
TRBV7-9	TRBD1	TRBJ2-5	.	CASSGTDRVYQETQYF	TGTGCCAGCAGCGGGACGGACAGGGTGTACCAAGAGACCCAGTACTTC
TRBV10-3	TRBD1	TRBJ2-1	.	CAITKGQSSYNEQFF	TGTGCCATCACCAAGGGACAGAGCTCCTACAATGAGCAGTTCTTC
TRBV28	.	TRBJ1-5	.	CASSLGTSAQPQHF	TGTGCCAGCAGCCTCGGGACATCAGCACAGCCCCAGCATTTT
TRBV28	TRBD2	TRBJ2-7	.	CASSSLTSGYYEQYF	TGTGCCAGCAGTTCGTTGACTAGCGGGTACTACGAGCAGTACTTC
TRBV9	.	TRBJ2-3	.	CASSVASGTYTDTQYF	TGTGCCAGCAGCGTAGCCAGCGGGACATACACAGATACGCAGTATTTT
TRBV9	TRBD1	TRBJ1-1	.	CASSVWDSSNTEAFF	TGTGCCAGCAGCGTGTGGGACAGCTCGAACACTGAAGCTTTCTTT
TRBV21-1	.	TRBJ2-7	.	CATRWGTSGRAGYEQYF	TGTGCCACCCGGTGGGGGACTAGCGGGAGGGCAGGCTACGAGCAGTACTTC
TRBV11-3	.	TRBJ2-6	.	CASSLTHSGANVLTF	TGTGCCAGCAGCTTAACACACTCTGGGGCCAACGTCCTGACTTTC
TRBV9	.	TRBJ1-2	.	CASSVDGSYGYTF	TGTGCCAGCAGCGTAGACGGGAGCTATGGCTACACCTTC
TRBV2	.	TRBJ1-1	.	CASSAETGTEAFF	TGTGCCAGCAGTGCCGAGACGGGGACTGAAGCTTTCTTT
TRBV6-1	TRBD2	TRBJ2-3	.	CASSETSGSLDTQYF	TGTGCCAGCAGTGAAACTAGCGGGAGCTTGGATACGCAGTATTTT
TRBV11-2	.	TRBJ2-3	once	CASRRGNTDTQYF	TGTGCCAGCAGAAGGGGGAACACAGATACGCAGTATTTT
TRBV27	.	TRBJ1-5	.	CASSFQNSNQPQHF	TGTGCCAGCAGTTTCCAGAATAGCAATCAGCCCCAGCATTTT
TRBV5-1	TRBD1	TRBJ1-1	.	CASSLVGTGIYTEAFF	TGCGCCAGCAGCTTGGTCGGGACAGGGATCTACACTGAAGCTTTCTTT
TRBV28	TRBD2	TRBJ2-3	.	CASSFGWLAGSTDTQYF	TGTGCCAGCAGTTTCGGTTGGCTAGCGGGGAGCACAGATACGCAGTATTTT
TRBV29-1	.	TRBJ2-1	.	CSVLPRANNEQFF	TGCAGTGTCTTACCGCGGGCGAACAATGAGCAGTTCTTC
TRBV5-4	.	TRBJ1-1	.	CASSFSGNTEAFF	TGTGCCAGCAGCTTTTCGGGTAACACTGAAGCTTTCTTT
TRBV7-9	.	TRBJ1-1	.	CASSSTESEAFF	TGTGCCAGCAGCTCTACGGAGTCTGAAGCTTTCTTT
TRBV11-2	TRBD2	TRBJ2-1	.	CASSLDLAGYNEQFF	TGTGCCAGCAGCTTAGACCTAGCGGGTTACAATGAGCAGTTCTTC
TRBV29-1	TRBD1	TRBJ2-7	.	CSVENSGQAYEQYF	TGCAGCGTGGAGAACTCTGGACAGGCCTACGAGCAGTACTTC
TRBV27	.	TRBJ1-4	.	CASSFNSLSYNEKLFF	TGTGCCAGCAGTTTTAACTCCTTATCCTATAATGAAAAACTGTTTTTT
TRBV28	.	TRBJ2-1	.	CASGRQAPNEQFF	TGTGCCAGCGGGAGACAGGCTCCCAATGAGCAGTTCTTC
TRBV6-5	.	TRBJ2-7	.	CASSADRFPYEQYF	TGTGCCAGCAGCGCCGACAGGTTCCCCTACGAGCAGTACTTC
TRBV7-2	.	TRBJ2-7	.	CASREWDRAYEQYF	TGTGCCAGCCGGGAGTGGGACAGAGCCTACGAGCAGTACTTC
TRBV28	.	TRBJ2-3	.	CASSLGSRRTDTQYF	TGTGCCAGCAGTTTAGGGAGTAGGCGCACAGATACGCAGTATTTT
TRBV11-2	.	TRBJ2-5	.	CASSHNREIETQYF	TGTGCCAGCAGCCATAACCGGGAGATTGAGACCCAGTACTTC
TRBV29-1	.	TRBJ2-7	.	CSVGAGGLSYEQYF	TGCAGCGTTGGGGCAGGGGGGTTATCGTACGAGCAGTACTTC
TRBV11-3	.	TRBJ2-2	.	CASSFGGANTGELFF	TGTGCCAGCAGCTTCGGCGGGGCTAACACCGGGGAGCTGTTTTTT
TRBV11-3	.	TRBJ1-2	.	CASSDQGNYGYTF	TGTGCCAGCAGCGACCAGGGTAACTATGGCTACACCTTC